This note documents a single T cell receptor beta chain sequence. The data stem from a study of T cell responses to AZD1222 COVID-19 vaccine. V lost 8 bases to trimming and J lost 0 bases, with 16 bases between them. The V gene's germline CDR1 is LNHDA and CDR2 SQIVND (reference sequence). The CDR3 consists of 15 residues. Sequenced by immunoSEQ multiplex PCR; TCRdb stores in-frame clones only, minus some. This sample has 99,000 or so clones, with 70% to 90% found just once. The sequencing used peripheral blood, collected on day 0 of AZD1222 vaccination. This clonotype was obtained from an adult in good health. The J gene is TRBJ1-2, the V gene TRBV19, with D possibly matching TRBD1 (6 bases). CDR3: CASSKGHPSNYGYTF. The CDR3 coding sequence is TGTGCCAGTTCCAAGGGACACCCGTCTAACTATGGCTACACCTTC.